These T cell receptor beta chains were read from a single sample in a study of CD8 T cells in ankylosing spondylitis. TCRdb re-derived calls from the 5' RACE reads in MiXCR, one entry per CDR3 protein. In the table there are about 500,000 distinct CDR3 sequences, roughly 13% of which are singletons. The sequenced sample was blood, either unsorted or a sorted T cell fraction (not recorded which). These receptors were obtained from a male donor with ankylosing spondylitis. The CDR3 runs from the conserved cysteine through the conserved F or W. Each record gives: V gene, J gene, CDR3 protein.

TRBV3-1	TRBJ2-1	CASSQVGLAANNEQFF
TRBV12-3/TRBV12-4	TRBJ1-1	CASTLGGSRTEAFF
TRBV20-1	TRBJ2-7	CSASGTSEVEQYF
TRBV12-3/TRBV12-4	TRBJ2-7	CASSFQPSPNEQYF
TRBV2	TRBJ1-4	CASREGTTNEKLFF
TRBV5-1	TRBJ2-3	CASSLHSGRVDTQYF
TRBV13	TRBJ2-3	CASSLPSGSSTDTQYF
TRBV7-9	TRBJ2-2	CASSKPGQGTGELFF
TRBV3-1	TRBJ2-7	CASSQVYGIHEQYF
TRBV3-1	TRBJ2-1	CASSSSGRVWEQFF
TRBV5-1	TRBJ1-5	CASSPNPGGSYSNQPQHF
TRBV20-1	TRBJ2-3	CSAEGRTDTQYF
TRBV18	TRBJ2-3	CASSPRDRRADTQYF
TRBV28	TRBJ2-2	CASLGQGNTGELFF
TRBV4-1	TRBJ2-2	CASSRFLTTGSTGELFF
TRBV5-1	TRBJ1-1	CASSPGHVNTEAFF
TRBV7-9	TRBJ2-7	CASSLGTSGRDEQYF
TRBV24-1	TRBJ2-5	CATSDLGTVETQYF
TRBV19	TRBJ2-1	CASIDVAGQEQFF
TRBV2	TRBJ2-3	CASSDHYLTTDTQYF
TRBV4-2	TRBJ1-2	CASSQDYQSVGYGYTF
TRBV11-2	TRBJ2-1	CASSREGTGLYNEQFF
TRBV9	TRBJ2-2	CASSGLATATGELFF
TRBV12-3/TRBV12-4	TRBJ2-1	CASTNGLASNEQFF
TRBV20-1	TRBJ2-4	CSARGSIAKNIQYF
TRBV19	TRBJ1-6	CASSISWNSPLHF
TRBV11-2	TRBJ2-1	CASSLVSWNEQFF
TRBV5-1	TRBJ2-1	CASSLGVDEQFF
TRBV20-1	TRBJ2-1	CSARDPIAGGGEQFF
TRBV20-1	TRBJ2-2	CCAKDRGRVTGELFF
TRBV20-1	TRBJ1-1	CSARQGGNTEAFF
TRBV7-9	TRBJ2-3	CASSLRGASTDTQYF
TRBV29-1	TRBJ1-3	CSADFGRSSGNTIYF
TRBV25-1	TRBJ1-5	CASRDRDQPQHF
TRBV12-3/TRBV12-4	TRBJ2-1	CASSFSRGWHNEQFF
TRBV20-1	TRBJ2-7	CSAGGRGSYEQYF
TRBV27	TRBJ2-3	CASRQVGDTQYF
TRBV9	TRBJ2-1	CASSVATGTSGTNEQFF
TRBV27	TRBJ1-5	CASSLFGDTGQPQHF
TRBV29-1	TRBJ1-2	CSVEDLRRGPRGYTF
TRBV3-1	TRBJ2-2	CASTQREQDIAGELFF
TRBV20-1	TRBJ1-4	CSALDRVSEKLFF
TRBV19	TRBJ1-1	CAVKGQGVSTAFF
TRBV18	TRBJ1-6	CASSWASRDSPLHF
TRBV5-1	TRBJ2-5	CASSEGGRGETQYF
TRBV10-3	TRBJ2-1	CAISEQISGSGDEQFF
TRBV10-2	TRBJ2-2	CASRTSGRAGTGELFF
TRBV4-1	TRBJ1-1	CASSQDRRQGNTEAFF
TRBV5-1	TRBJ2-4	CASSSTVAKNIQYF
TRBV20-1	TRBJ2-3	CSAIRTSRDTQYF
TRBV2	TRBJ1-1	CASSEGTGVTEAFF
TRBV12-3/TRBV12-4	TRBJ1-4	CASRGQGWEKLFF
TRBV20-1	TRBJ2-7	CSAKRTSYEQYF
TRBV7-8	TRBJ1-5	CASSRSLRRNQPQHF